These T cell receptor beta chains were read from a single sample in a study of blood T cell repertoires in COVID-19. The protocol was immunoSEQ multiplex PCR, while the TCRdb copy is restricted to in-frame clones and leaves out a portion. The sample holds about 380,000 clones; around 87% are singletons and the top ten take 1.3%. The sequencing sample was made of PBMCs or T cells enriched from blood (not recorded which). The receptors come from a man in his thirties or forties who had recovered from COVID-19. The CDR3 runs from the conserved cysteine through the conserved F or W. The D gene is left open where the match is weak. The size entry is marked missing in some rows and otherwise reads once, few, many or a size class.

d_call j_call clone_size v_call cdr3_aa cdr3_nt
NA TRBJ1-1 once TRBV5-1 CASTLAVAGVEAFF TGCGCCAGCACCCTTGCGGTTGCCGGGGTCGAAGCTTTCTTT
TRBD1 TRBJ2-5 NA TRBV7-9 CASSPPGTGVGETQYF TGTGCCAGCAGCCCTCCCGGGACAGGGGTAGGAGAGACCCAGTACTTC
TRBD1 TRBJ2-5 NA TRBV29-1 CSVLGQNLETQYF TGCAGCGTTTTGGGACAGAACCTAGAGACCCAGTACTTC
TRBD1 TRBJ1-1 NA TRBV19 CASRPGGEPTEAFF TGTGCCAGTAGACCAGGGGGCGAACCCACTGAAGCTTTCTTT
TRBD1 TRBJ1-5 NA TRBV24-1 CGEGQGEFKPQHF TGTGGAGAGGGACAGGGAGAATTTAAGCCCCAGCATTTT
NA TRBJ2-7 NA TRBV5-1 CASSLGLFRTASYEQYF TGCGCCAGCAGTCTTGGGTTATTTCGGACAGCTTCCTACGAGCAGTACTTC
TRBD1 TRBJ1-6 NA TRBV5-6 CASSDRGQRYNSPLHF TGTGCCAGCAGCGACCGGGGACAGAGGTATAATTCACCCCTCCACTTT
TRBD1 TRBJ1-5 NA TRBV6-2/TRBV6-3 CASSPPGTDSNQPQHF TGTGCCAGCAGCCCCCCCGGGACAGATAGCAATCAGCCCCAGCATTTT
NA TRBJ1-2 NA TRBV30 CAWTRTAVLYGYTF TGTGCCTGGACCCGAACAGCCGTCCTCTATGGCTACACCTTC
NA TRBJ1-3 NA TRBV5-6 CASSFKGLSGNTIYF TGTGCCAGCAGTTTCAAGGGGTTATCTGGAAACACCATATATTTT
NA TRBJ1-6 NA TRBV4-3 CASSQTGNSPLHF TGCGCCAGCAGCCAAACAGGGAATTCACCCCTCCACTTT
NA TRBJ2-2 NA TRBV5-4 CASSPPYGELFF TGTGCCAGCAGCCCCCCCTACGGGGAGCTGTTTTTT
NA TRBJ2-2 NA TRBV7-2 CASSLTALSNTGELFF TGTGCCAGCAGCTTAACCGCACTATCGAACACCGGGGAGCTGTTTTTT
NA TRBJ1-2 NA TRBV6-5 CASSYDTKTYGYTF TGTGCCAGCAGTTACGACACCAAAACTTATGGCTACACCTTC
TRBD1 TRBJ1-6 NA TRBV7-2 CASSPQGVGNSPLHF TGTGCCAGCAGCCCACAGGGGGTGGGCAATTCACCCCTCCACTTT
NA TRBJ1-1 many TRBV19 CASSLTKNTEAFF TGTGCCAGTAGTTTGACAAAGAACACTGAAGCTTTCTTT
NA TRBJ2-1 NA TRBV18 CASSPSVLGSSYNEQFF TGTGCCAGCTCACCGTCGGTACTAGGGAGCTCCTACAATGAGCAGTTCTTC
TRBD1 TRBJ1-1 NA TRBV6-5 CASGNRGGPGTEAFF TGTGCCAGCGGCAACAGGGGCGGGCCGGGGACTGAAGCTTTCTTT
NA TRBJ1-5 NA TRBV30 CAWRSGYSNQPQHF TGTGCCTGGAGGTCAGGGTATAGCAATCAGCCCCAGCATTTT
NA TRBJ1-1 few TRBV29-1 CSHRSGTEAFF TGCAGCCACCGGTCGGGGACTGAAGCTTTCTTT
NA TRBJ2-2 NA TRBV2 CASSEQGATGELFF TGTGCCAGCAGTGAACAGGGCGCCACCGGGGAGCTGTTTTTT
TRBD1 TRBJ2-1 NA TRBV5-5 CASSTTGTGLNEQFF TGTGCCAGCAGCACGACCGGGACAGGGTTGAATGAGCAGTTCTTC
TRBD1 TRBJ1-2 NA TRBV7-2 CASSTRQGSYGYTF TGTGCCAGCAGCACCCGACAGGGCAGCTATGGCTACACCTTC
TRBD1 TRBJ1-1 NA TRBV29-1 CSVEGTGARTEAFF TGCAGCGTTGAAGGGACAGGGGCGAGGACTGAAGCTTTCTTT
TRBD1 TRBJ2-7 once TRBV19 CASSIMAGTVGGEQYF TGTGCCAGTAGTATAATGGCAGGGACAGTCGGCGGCGAGCAGTACTTC
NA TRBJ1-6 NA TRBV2 CASSAGTYIPLHF TGTGCCAGCAGCGCGGGGACCTACATCCCCCTCCACTTT
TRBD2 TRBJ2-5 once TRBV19 CASSTRLAQGIETQYF TGTGCCAGTAGTACAAGACTAGCGCAGGGAATAGAGACCCAGTACTTC
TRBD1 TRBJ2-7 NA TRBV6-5 CASRYGEGQGYEQYF TGTGCCAGCCGCTACGGGGAGGGACAGGGCTACGAGCAGTACTTC
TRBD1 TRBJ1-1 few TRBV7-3 CASSLDRGRDTEAFF TGTGCCAGCAGCTTGGACAGGGGGCGCGATACTGAAGCTTTCTTT
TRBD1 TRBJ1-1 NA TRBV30 CAWAQGDGTEAFF TGTGCCTGGGCCCAGGGGGATGGTACTGAAGCTTTCTTT
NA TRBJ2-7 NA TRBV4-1 CASSQDLVNRGDEQYF TGCGCCAGCAGCCAAGATCTAGTGAATAGAGGCGACGAGCAGTACTTC
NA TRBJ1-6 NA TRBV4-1 CASSHRVAPIPNSPLHF TGCGCCAGCAGCCATCGAGTAGCGCCCATCCCCAATTCACCCCTCCACTTT
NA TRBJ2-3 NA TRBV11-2 CASSLGTGGASDTQYF TGTGCCAGCAGCTTAGGGACGGGGGGCGCATCGGATACGCAGTATTTT
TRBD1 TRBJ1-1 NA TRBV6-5 CASSYDRGYTEAFF TGTGCCAGCAGTTATGACAGGGGGTACACTGAAGCTTTCTTT
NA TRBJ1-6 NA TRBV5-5 CASFLTGGNSPLHF TGTGCCAGTTTCTTGACAGGCGGGAATTCACCCCTCCACTTT
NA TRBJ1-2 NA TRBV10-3 CAINDRDKNYGYTF TGTGCCATCAACGACCGGGACAAAAACTATGGCTACACCTTC
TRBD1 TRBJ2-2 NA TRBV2 CASSVGQGHSTGELFF TGTGCCAGCAGTGTGGGACAGGGTCACTCCACCGGGGAGCTGTTTTTT
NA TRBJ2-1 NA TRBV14 CASSPQGFEQFF TGTGCCAGCAGCCCTCAGGGGTTTGAGCAGTTCTTC
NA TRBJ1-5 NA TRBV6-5 CATVWGGGSGDPQHF TGTGCCACCGTATGGGGGGGCGGGTCAGGCGATCCCCAGCATTTT
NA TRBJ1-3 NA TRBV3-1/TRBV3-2 CASSPISGNTIYF TGTGCCAGCAGCCCTATCTCTGGAAACACCATATATTTT
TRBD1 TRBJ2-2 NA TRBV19 CASSTDRAAGELFF TGTGCCAGTAGTACCGACAGGGCCGCCGGGGAGCTGTTTTTT
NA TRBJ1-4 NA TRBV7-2 CASSLRWADGEKLFF TGTGCCAGCAGCTTAAGGTGGGCCGATGGGGAAAAACTGTTTTTT
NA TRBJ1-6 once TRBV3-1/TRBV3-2 CASSPAGGDRNSPLHF TGTGCCAGCAGCCCAGCAGGCGGGGATCGAAATTCACCCCTCCACTTT
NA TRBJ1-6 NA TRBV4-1 CASSQAEQVNSPLHF TGCGCCAGCAGCCAAGCAGAACAGGTCAATTCACCCCTCCACTTT
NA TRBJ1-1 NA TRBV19 CASSSRVLFEAFF TGTGCCAGTAGTAGCAGGGTGTTATTCGAAGCTTTCTTT
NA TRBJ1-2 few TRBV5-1 CASSLGQVSGYGYTF TGCGCCAGCAGCTTGGGACAGGTCTCGGGCTATGGCTACACCTTC
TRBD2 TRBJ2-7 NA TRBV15 CATTRDPAGHEQYF TGTGCCACCACCCGGGACCCAGCGGGGCACGAGCAGTACTTC